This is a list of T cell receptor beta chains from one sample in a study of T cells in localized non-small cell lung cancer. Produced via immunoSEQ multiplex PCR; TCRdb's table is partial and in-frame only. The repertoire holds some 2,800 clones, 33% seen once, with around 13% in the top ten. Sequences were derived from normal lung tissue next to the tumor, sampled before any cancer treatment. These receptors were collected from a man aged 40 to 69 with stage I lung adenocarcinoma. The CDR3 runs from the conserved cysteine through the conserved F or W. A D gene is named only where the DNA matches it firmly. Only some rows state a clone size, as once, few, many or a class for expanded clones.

CDR3aa: CASSVEGGGYDEQYF; CDR3nt: TGTGCCAGCAGCGTAGAGGGTGGGGGCTACGACGAGCAGTACTTC; v_gene: TRBV9; d_gene: NA; abundance: NA; len: 15; j_gene: TRBJ2-7
CDR3aa: CASSVASGGAETQYF; CDR3nt: TGTGCCAGCAGCGTAGCTAGCGGGGGGGCGGAGACCCAGTACTTC; v_gene: TRBV9; d_gene: TRBD2; abundance: NA; len: 15; j_gene: TRBJ2-5
CDR3aa: CASSLQLVSSGANVLTF; CDR3nt: TGTGCCAGCAGCCTTCAATTGGTCAGCTCTGGGGCCAACGTCCTGACTTTC; v_gene: TRBV11-3; d_gene: NA; abundance: few; len: 17; j_gene: TRBJ2-6
CDR3aa: CASSQLGDNYGYTF; CDR3nt: TGTGCCAGCAGCCAACTGGGGGACAACTATGGCTACACCTTC; v_gene: TRBV14; d_gene: NA; abundance: once; len: 14; j_gene: TRBJ1-2
CDR3aa: CASSIKSSRGQKLSGANVLTF; CDR3nt: TGTGCCAGTAGTATTAAAAGCTCCAGAGGACAGAAACTCTCTGGGGCCAACGTCCTGACTTTC; v_gene: TRBV19; d_gene: NA; abundance: few; len: 21; j_gene: TRBJ2-6
CDR3aa: CASSHSGQGVGDTQYF; CDR3nt: TGTGCCAGCAGCCACTCGGGACAGGGGGTGGGAGATACGCAGTATTTT; v_gene: TRBV7-6; d_gene: TRBD1; abundance: few; len: 16; j_gene: TRBJ2-3
CDR3aa: CASGLVTEGEQFF; CDR3nt: TGTGCTAGTGGTTTGGTAACAGAAGGCGAGCAGTTCTTC; v_gene: TRBV12-5; d_gene: NA; abundance: NA; len: 13; j_gene: TRBJ2-1
CDR3aa: CASSSGQGVRGGKPDTQYF; CDR3nt: TGCGCCAGCAGCTCGGGACAGGGTGTTCGGGGCGGCAAACCGGATACGCAGTATTTT; v_gene: TRBV5-1; d_gene: TRBD1; abundance: NA; len: 19; j_gene: TRBJ2-3
CDR3aa: CASSPRGRPYSYEQYF; CDR3nt: TGTGCCAGCAGCCCCCGGGGACGGCCGTACTCCTACGAGCAGTACTTC; v_gene: TRBV11-3; d_gene: NA; abundance: few; len: 16; j_gene: TRBJ2-7
CDR3aa: CASSSLSSGGNTIYF; CDR3nt: TGTGCCAGCAGTTCACTGAGCTCAGGTGGAAACACCATATATTTT; v_gene: TRBV6-8; d_gene: NA; abundance: medium-sized; len: 15; j_gene: TRBJ1-3
CDR3aa: CASSGPSGGANTEAFF; CDR3nt: TGTGCCAGCAGTGGGCCCTCCGGGGGTGCGAACACTGAAGCTTTCTTT; v_gene: TRBV6-8; d_gene: NA; abundance: medium-sized; len: 16; j_gene: TRBJ1-1
CDR3aa: CASSPAGQNNQPQHF; CDR3nt: TGTGCCAGCTCACCGGCGGGGCAGAACAATCAGCCCCAGCATTTT; v_gene: TRBV18; d_gene: NA; abundance: NA; len: 15; j_gene: TRBJ1-5
CDR3aa: CASSREGGTQYF; CDR3nt: TGTGCCAGCAGCCGGGAGGGGGGAACGCAGTATTTT; v_gene: TRBV9; d_gene: TRBD2; abundance: NA; len: 12; j_gene: TRBJ2-3
CDR3aa: CASSIAQGREQFF; CDR3nt: TGTGCCAGTAGTATCGCACAGGGCCGGGAGCAGTTCTTC; v_gene: TRBV19; d_gene: NA; abundance: NA; len: 13; j_gene: TRBJ2-1
CDR3aa: CAWTLGGVVGYTF; CDR3nt: TGTGCCTGGACCCTGGGGGGGGTGGTCGGCTACACCTTC; v_gene: TRBV30; d_gene: NA; abundance: NA; len: 13; j_gene: TRBJ1-2
CDR3aa: CASNPLKLGEQYF; CDR3nt: TGTGCCAGCAACCCTCTCAAGTTGGGGGAGCAGTACTTC; v_gene: TRBV28; d_gene: NA; abundance: few; len: 13; j_gene: TRBJ2-7
CDR3aa: CASSRTSGTDTQYF; CDR3nt: TGTGCCAGCAGCCGGACTAGCGGCACAGATACGCAGTATTTT; v_gene: TRBV6-8; d_gene: TRBD2; abundance: NA; len: 14; j_gene: TRBJ2-3
CDR3aa: CASSPGGAGGNTIYF; CDR3nt: TGTGCCAGCAGCCCTGGAGGGGCGGGAGGAAACACCATATATTTT; v_gene: TRBV11-3; d_gene: NA; abundance: NA; len: 15; j_gene: TRBJ1-3
CDR3aa: CASSLGDIIYEQYF; CDR3nt: TGTGCCAGCAGCTTAGGGGACATTATCTACGAGCAGTACTTC; v_gene: TRBV11-3; d_gene: NA; abundance: few; len: 14; j_gene: TRBJ2-7
CDR3aa: CASSQNPGQINEKLFF; CDR3nt: TGCGCCAGCAGCCAGAACCCGGGACAGATTAATGAAAAACTGTTTTTT; v_gene: TRBV4-1; d_gene: TRBD1; abundance: few; len: 16; j_gene: TRBJ1-4
CDR3aa: CATRLAGNTGELFF; CDR3nt: TGTGCCACGAGACTAGCGGGTAACACCGGGGAGCTGTTTTTT; v_gene: TRBV6-8; d_gene: TRBD2; abundance: few; len: 14; j_gene: TRBJ2-2
CDR3aa: CASSPPVNTGELFF; CDR3nt: TGTGCCAGCTCACCACCGGTCAACACCGGGGAGCTGTTTTTT; v_gene: TRBV18; d_gene: NA; abundance: NA; len: 14; j_gene: TRBJ2-2
CDR3aa: CASKGPESPLHF; CDR3nt: TGTGCCAGTAAAGGTCCGGAGTCACCCCTCCACTTT; v_gene: TRBV19; d_gene: NA; abundance: NA; len: 12; j_gene: TRBJ1-6
CDR3aa: CASSLEMEGYEQYF; CDR3nt: TGTGCCAGCAGCTTAGAGATGGAGGGGTACGAGCAGTACTTC; v_gene: TRBV11-3; d_gene: NA; abundance: medium-sized; len: 14; j_gene: TRBJ2-7
CDR3aa: CASSSGGAKEQFF; CDR3nt: TGTGCCAGCAGTTCCGGGGGGGCTAAGGAGCAGTTCTTC; v_gene: TRBV28; d_gene: TRBD2; abundance: NA; len: 13; j_gene: TRBJ2-1
CDR3aa: CASSPRGASSGNTIYF; CDR3nt: TGTGCCAGCAGCCCCCGTGGCGCGAGCTCTGGAAACACCATATATTTT; v_gene: TRBV7-1; d_gene: NA; abundance: few; len: 16; j_gene: TRBJ1-3
CDR3aa: CASRGRLVENQPQHF; CDR3nt: TGTGCCAGCCGAGGCAGGCTCGTGGAGAATCAGCCCCAGCATTTT; v_gene: TRBV6-7; d_gene: NA; abundance: NA; len: 15; j_gene: TRBJ1-5
CDR3aa: CASSPLGVGYGYTF; CDR3nt: TGTGCCAGCAGCCCGTTAGGAGTAGGGTATGGCTACACCTTC; v_gene: TRBV11-3; d_gene: NA; abundance: NA; len: 14; j_gene: TRBJ1-2
CDR3aa: CASSKDRVNQPQHF; CDR3nt: TGTGCCAGCAGCAAGGACAGGGTAAATCAGCCCCAGCATTTT; v_gene: TRBV11-3; d_gene: TRBD1; abundance: few; len: 14; j_gene: TRBJ1-5
CDR3aa: CAISEGAGGYTF; CDR3nt: TGTGCCATCAGTGAGGGGGCGGGCGGCTACACCTTC; v_gene: TRBV10-3; d_gene: NA; abundance: NA; len: 12; j_gene: TRBJ1-2
CDR3aa: CASSFSVSGNEQFF; CDR3nt: TGTGCCAGCAGCTTTTCGGTCAGCGGCAATGAGCAGTTCTTC; v_gene: TRBV11-3; d_gene: NA; abundance: few; len: 14; j_gene: TRBJ2-1
CDR3aa: CASSGTGFGEQFF; CDR3nt: TGTGCCAGCTCTGGGACAGGGTTCGGTGAGCAGTTCTTC; v_gene: TRBV6-7; d_gene: TRBD1; abundance: NA; len: 13; j_gene: TRBJ2-1
CDR3aa: CASSDPEDRFEKTQYF; CDR3nt: TGTGCCAGCAGTGACCCCGAAGACAGGTTCGAGAAGACCCAGTACTTC; v_gene: TRBV6-8; d_gene: NA; abundance: few; len: 16; j_gene: TRBJ2-5
CDR3aa: CASSPTGITEAFF; CDR3nt: TGCGCCAGCTCTCCGACCGGGATCACTGAAGCTTTCTTT; v_gene: TRBV10-1; d_gene: NA; abundance: NA; len: 13; j_gene: TRBJ1-1
CDR3aa: CASSMGGPTGYGYTF; CDR3nt: TGTGCCAGTAGTATGGGGGGCCCGACAGGGTATGGCTACACCTTC; v_gene: TRBV19; d_gene: TRBD1; abundance: NA; len: 15; j_gene: TRBJ1-2
CDR3aa: CASSLGSRGNYGYTF; CDR3nt: TGTGCCAGCAGCTTGGGGTCCAGGGGAAACTATGGCTACACCTTC; v_gene: TRBV11-3; d_gene: NA; abundance: few; len: 15; j_gene: TRBJ1-2
CDR3aa: CASSPPGTGGKKGNQPQHF; CDR3nt: TGTGCCAGCAGCCCTCCCGGGACAGGGGGTAAGAAGGGCAATCAGCCCCAGCATTTT; v_gene: TRBV11-3; d_gene: TRBD1; abundance: NA; len: 19; j_gene: TRBJ1-5
CDR3aa: CASSSTPGANTEAFF; CDR3nt: TGTGCCAGCAGCTCCACCCCTGGGGCGAACACTGAAGCTTTCTTT; v_gene: TRBV11-3; d_gene: NA; abundance: NA; len: 15; j_gene: TRBJ1-1